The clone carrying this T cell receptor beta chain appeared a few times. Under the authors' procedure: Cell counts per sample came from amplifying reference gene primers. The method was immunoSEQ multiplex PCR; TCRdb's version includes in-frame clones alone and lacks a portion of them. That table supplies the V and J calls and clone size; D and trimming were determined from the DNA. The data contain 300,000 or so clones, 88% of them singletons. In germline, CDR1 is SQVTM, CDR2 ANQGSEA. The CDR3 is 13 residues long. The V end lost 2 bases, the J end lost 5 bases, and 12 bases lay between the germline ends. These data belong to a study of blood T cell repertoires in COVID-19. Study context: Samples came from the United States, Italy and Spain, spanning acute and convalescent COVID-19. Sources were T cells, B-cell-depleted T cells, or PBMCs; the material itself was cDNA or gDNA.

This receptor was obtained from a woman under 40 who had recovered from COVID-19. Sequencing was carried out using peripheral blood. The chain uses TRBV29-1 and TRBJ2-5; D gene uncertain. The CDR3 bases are TGCAGCGTTGAATCGGGTAGTCGGGAGACCCAGTACTTC. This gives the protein CSVESGSRETQYF.